This T cell receptor beta chain emerged from a study of blood T cells in healthy people across ages. The use of a sample-barcoded 5' primer and a J-beta primer mix characterized a second PCR of roughly 6 to 11 cycles. A single record per CDR3 protein comes from TCRdb applying MiXCR to the 5' RACE reads. The table records about 830,000 distinct CDR3 sequences, 58% of them present only once. Germline values: CDR1 DFQATT, CDR2 SNEGSKA (reference sequence). This CDR3 comprises 14 residues. V shed 6 bases and J 0 bases; nucleotides not matched to a gene: 6. This TCR derives from a man younger than 40 in good health. Material: blood. The V and J genes are TRBV20-1 and TRBJ2-3, with 7 nucleotides matching TRBD1. Here the CDR3 reads CSANKGASTDTQYF. CDR3 DNA: TGCAGTGCCAACAAGGGGGCGAGCACAGATACGCAGTATTTT.